Listed below are T cell receptor beta chains from one sample, sequenced in a study of T-cell reconstitution after alpha-beta-depleted transplantation in children. TCRdb re-analysed the PCR reads in MiXCR, keeping a single row per CDR3 protein. Of 28,000 or so distinct CDR3 sequences listed, around 17% were seen once; the top ten hold 35%. The material sequenced was PBMCs, mostly from graft donor cells, taken 60 days after TCRalphabeta/CD19-depleted stem cell transplant. The receptor set was obtained from a male patient between 2 and 10 years old who had a stem cell transplant for acute lymphoblastic leukemia, so the T cells may come from the graft donor. Each CDR3 is given with its conserved first and last residue. Fields, in order: clone size, V gene, J gene, D gene, CDR3 DNA, CDR3 protein. A D gene is named only where the DNA matches it firmly. Clone sizes are given selectively: once, few, many, or a class where the clone is expanded.

.	TRBV18	TRBJ2-5	.	TGTGCCAGCTCACCAGTCTCCAGGAGCCAAGAGACCCAGTACTTC	CASSPVSRSQETQYF
many	TRBV9	TRBJ2-1	.	TGTGCCAGCAGCGCCTTATCGACAGGATACAATGAGCAGTTCTTC	CASSALSTGYNEQFF
many	TRBV5-1	TRBJ2-7	.	TGCGCCAGCAGCTTGCGCATCGGGGGCGCCACCCGCTCCGAGCAGTACTTC	CASSLRIGGATRSEQYF
many	TRBV20-1	TRBJ2-5	TRBD2	TGCAGTGCTAGAGAGACTAGCGGGGGGGCCGGGGAGACCCAGTACTTC	CSARETSGGAGETQYF
many	TRBV5-1	TRBJ2-7	.	TGCGCCAGCAGCTTACACAGAACCTACGAGCAGTACTTC	CASSLHRTYEQYF
few	TRBV11-2	TRBJ2-1	TRBD2	TGTGCCAGCAGCTTAGGGGCGGGAGGGCCGCATGAGCAGTTCTTC	CASSLGAGGPHEQFF
.	TRBV15	TRBJ1-5	.	TGTGCCACCAGCAGAGGTTCGATTTCAACCTCGGCCCAGCATTTT	CATSRGSISTSAQHF
.	TRBV6-2/TRBV6-3	TRBJ2-1	.	TGTGCCAGCAGTTACGGAGGTAATGAGCAGTTCTTC	CASSYGGNEQFF
once	TRBV7-8	TRBJ2-1	TRBD1	TGTGCCAGCAGCTTGCAGACAGGGGGCACTGAGCAGTTCTTC	CASSLQTGGTEQFF
.	TRBV6-1	TRBJ1-5	TRBD1	TGTGCCAGCAGTAGATTAACAGGGGGCGTTTATCAGCCCCAGCATTTT	CASSRLTGGVYQPQHF
.	TRBV5-1	TRBJ1-1	.	TGCGCCAGCAGCTTACTGACAGAGAACACTGAAGCTTTCTTT	CASSLLTENTEAFF
many	TRBV20-1	TRBJ2-2	TRBD2	TGCAGTGCTAGAGGTAGCGGGAGTACCGGGGAGCTGTTTTTT	CSARGSGSTGELFF
.	TRBV5-5	TRBJ2-3	.	TGTGCCAGCAGCTTGTGGCAGGGGACCACAGATACGCAGTATTTT	CASSLWQGTTDTQYF
.	TRBV10-3	TRBJ2-7	.	TGTGCCATCAGTGGCTTCAACGAGCAGTACTTC	CAISGFNEQYF
many	TRBV12-3/TRBV12-4	TRBJ2-7	.	TGTGCCAGTCGGGACACCATGTCCTACGAGCAGTACTTC	CASRDTMSYEQYF
few	TRBV10-3	TRBJ2-5	.	TGTGCCATCAGTGAGGTTCAGGGAATGGTAGAGACCCAGTACTTC	CAISEVQGMVETQYF
many	TRBV29-1	TRBJ2-7	.	TGCAGCGTTTCAGGACGATTCTCCTACGAGCAGTACTTC	CSVSGRFSYEQYF
.	TRBV28	TRBJ1-5	.	TGTGCCAGCAGTTCAGCGTCCCAGCATTTT	CASSSASQHF
.	TRBV5-1	TRBJ1-5	.	TGCGCCAGCAGCTTGGGTCCGGGGGCGAAACAGCCCCAGCATTTT	CASSLGPGAKQPQHF
.	TRBV4-1	TRBJ2-1	.	TGCGCCAGCAGCCAAGAACCGGAGGTCCCCTACAATGAGCAGTTCTTC	CASSQEPEVPYNEQFF
few	TRBV7-2	TRBJ1-5	.	TGTGCCAGCAGTTACAGGGTGGATCAGCCCCAGCATTTT	CASSYRVDQPQHF
few	TRBV6-1	TRBJ1-3	TRBD1	TGTGCCAGCAGGCAAGGGACAGGGGCCAGCTCTGGAAACACCATATATTTT	CASRQGTGASSGNTIYF
many	TRBV5-1	TRBJ2-2	TRBD2	TGCGCCAGCAGCGCGCGGACTAGCGGGATTACCGGGGAGCTGTTTTTT	CASSARTSGITGELFF
.	TRBV7-2	TRBJ1-5	.	TGTGCCAGCAGCTTAGCGTCAGGGGTGGAGCCCCAGCATTTT	CASSLASGVEPQHF
few	TRBV5-1	TRBJ1-1	TRBD1	TGCGCCAGCAGCGGCACCGGGACAGGGGAAGCTTTCTTT	CASSGTGTGEAFF
many	TRBV6-5	TRBJ1-2	.	TGTGCCAGCAGTTACTCGGCCACGAGGGGAGCAAACTATGGCTACACCTTC	CASSYSATRGANYGYTF
.	TRBV19	TRBJ2-7	.	TGTGCCAGTTCCCTGGACAGCAACGAGCAGTACTTC	CASSLDSNEQYF
few	TRBV12-3/TRBV12-4	TRBJ2-1	.	TGTGCCAGCACCAGGACTATCGATGAGCAGTTCTTC	CASTRTIDEQFF
few	TRBV20-1	TRBJ2-7	.	TGCAGTGCTACTCCACAGGCCTCCTACGAGCAGTACTTC	CSATPQASYEQYF
many	TRBV7-9	TRBJ1-1	.	TGTGCCAGCAACACCCTGACAGTAAACACTGAAGCTTTCTTT	CASNTLTVNTEAFF
many	TRBV7-2	TRBJ2-1	.	TGTGCCAGCAGGACGGGGTATGAGCAGTTCTTC	CASRTGYEQFF
many	TRBV6-5	TRBJ1-6	TRBD1	TGTGCCAGCAGTTACGTCCGGATCGGACAGGCCCGGAATTCACCCCTCCACTTT	CASSYVRIGQARNSPLHF
many	TRBV10-3	TRBJ1-1	TRBD1	TGTGCCATCAGTGACTTGCTCGTATCGACAGGGGTCGCTTTCTTT	CAISDLLVSTGVAFF
few	TRBV6-5	TRBJ1-5	.	TGTGCCAGCAGGAAGGTGGGTGGGGCGAATAGCAATCAGCCCCAGCATTTT	CASRKVGGANSNQPQHF
.	TRBV7-2	TRBJ1-5	.	TGTGCCAGCAGCGCTAGCGGGCAGGGGAACAATCAGCCCCAGCATTTT	CASSASGQGNNQPQHF
few	TRBV20-1	TRBJ2-1	.	TGCAGTGCTGCCCAAAAGTACAATGAGCAGTTCTTC	CSAAQKYNEQFF
.	TRBV20-1	TRBJ2-3	.	TGCAGTGCTAGGACTCGAGAGTCCACAGATACGCAGTATTTT	CSARTRESTDTQYF
many	TRBV3-1	TRBJ2-2	.	TGTGCCAGCAGCCACACCGGGGAGCTGTTTTTT	CASSHTGELFF
few	TRBV5-1	TRBJ1-2	.	TGCGCCAGCAGCTTTTCTAACTATGGCTACACCTTC	CASSFSNYGYTF
.	TRBV6-4	TRBJ2-3	.	TGTGCCAGCAGTGAAGGGCCTAGGGCCACAGATACGCAGTATTTT	CASSEGPRATDTQYF
.	TRBV9	TRBJ2-2	.	TGTGCCAGCAGCGTAGCTAGGGGGGTCGACACCGGGGAGCTGTTTTTT	CASSVARGVDTGELFF
few	TRBV7-3	TRBJ1-1	TRBD1	TGTGCCAGCAGCTTAGGGGGACAGGGGTCCGAAGCTTTCTTT	CASSLGGQGSEAFF
.	TRBV18	TRBJ2-1	TRBD2	TGTGCCAGCTCACCTGCGGGGGGGCCGATTGACAATGAGCAGTTCTTC	CASSPAGGPIDNEQFF
.	TRBV20-1	TRBJ2-5	.	TGCAGTGCTGTAAATGGGGCGACTCGGTCCCAAGAGACCCAGTACTTC	CSAVNGATRSQETQYF
many	TRBV7-8	TRBJ2-7	.	TGTGCCAGCAGCCCCTCCCACGGGAAATCCTACGAGCAGTACTTC	CASSPSHGKSYEQYF
.	TRBV20-1	TRBJ2-7	.	TGCAGTGCTAGAGCTCCAGATAACAGAGCCTACGAGCAGTACTTC	CSARAPDNRAYEQYF
many	TRBV9	TRBJ1-4	.	TGTGCCAGCAGCGACGGGGGATTAGGAACTAATGAAAAACTGTTTTTT	CASSDGGLGTNEKLFF
few	TRBV4-2	TRBJ2-3	.	TGTGCCAGCAGCCGAAAGGGTCCGACGGGGGGCCCGGTGAACACAGATACGCAGTATTTT	CASSRKGPTGGPVNTDTQYF
.	TRBV6-1	TRBJ2-2	TRBD2	TGTGCCAGCAACCCTAGCGGGAGAACCCCCGGGGAGCTGTTTTTT	CASNPSGRTPGELFF
.	TRBV30	TRBJ1-5	.	TGTGCCTGGAGGGGGAAGGAAGAAGATAGCAATCAGCCCCAGCATTTT	CAWRGKEEDSNQPQHF
few	TRBV6-1	TRBJ2-7	.	TGTGCCAGCAGTCCGGAGGGAGTTTCCTACGAGCAGTACTTC	CASSPEGVSYEQYF
.	TRBV4-2	TRBJ2-2	TRBD2	TGTGCCAGCAGCCAAGACCCTAGCGGGGGGGCTCACGGGGAGCTGTTTTTT	CASSQDPSGGAHGELFF
many	TRBV7-6	TRBJ2-3	.	TGTGCCAGCAGCCCCGTTCGGCAAGATACGCAGTATTTT	CASSPVRQDTQYF